Included here is one TCR beta chain sequence, with context. TCRs were sequenced from a few patients responding to pembrolizumab. The data were obtained in a study of PD-1 blockade in mismatch repair-deficient tumors. The method was immunoSEQ multiplex PCR; TCRdb's version includes in-frame clones alone and lacks a portion of them. The table shows about 84,000 clones, with about 85% occurring only once. Material: peripheral blood, obtained 12 weeks after starting pembrolizumab. The source of this sequence is an adult with mismatch repair-deficient cancer.

The CDR3 DNA follows: TGCAGCGTTGAGGGCAAACTACTGAACACTGAAGCTTTCTTT. Translated, it gives CSVEGKLLNTEAFF. The chain combines TRBV29-1 with TRBJ1-1; no reliable D call. V lost 3 bases, J lost 0 bases, and 11 bases lay in between. Germline CDR1 SQVTM, CDR2 ANQGSEA. There are 14 residues in the CDR3.